The 15 T cell receptor beta chains below all came from one sample that was sequenced in a study of identical twins (dated by TCRdb to the mid-2010s). The protocol used for the library was 5' RACE. For sequencing, an Illumina HiSeq 2000 was employed. TCRdb cleaned the public reads at Q25 with fastp, built clones with MiXCR and kept in-frame beta chains. Each record represents a unique CDR3 protein, reported with the most common genes and DNA among its rows. This sample gives some 1,700,000 distinct CDR3 sequences in total; less than 40% of them show up just once. The top ten clones comprise 0.27% of the sample. The sample consisted of cord blood. Receptors originate from a newborn girl in good health.

This chain uses TRBV6-1 with TRBJ1-2, with D tentatively TRBD1 (5 bases). Germline V gene data show CDR1 as MNHNS and CDR2 as SASEGT. This CDR3 region has 14 residues. V dropped 6 bases and J dropped 5 bases, with 16 bases sitting between them. The CDR3 nucleotides read TGTGCCAGCAGCGCCACAGGCTTGGCATATGGCTACACCTTC. Translating it yields CASSATGLAYGYTF.

This clonotype was counted a few times. The V and J genes are TRBV12-3 or TRBV12-4 and TRBJ1-2; a weak D match, TRBD1 (6 bases). The CDR3 runs 15 residues. The V and J ends lost 2 bases and 1 base respectively, with 11 bases between them. In DNA, the CDR3 is TGTGCCAGCAGTTTATCCCGACAGGTTAACTATGGCTACACCTTC. As protein: CASSLSRQVNYGYTF.

This chain connects TRBV2 to TRBJ2-1; 12 positions agree with TRBD2. CDR3 size: 15 residues. Unmatched junction bases numbered 5, after V lost 3 bases and J lost 8 bases. Per germline, CDR1 SNHLY and CDR2 FYNNEI. The CDR3 DNA follows: TGTGCCAGCAGTGACTGGCTAGCGGGGGGGGATGAGCAGTTCTTC. This gives the protein CASSDWLAGGDEQFF.

This clonotype was detected a few times. The chain employs TRBV6-1 and TRBJ1-2, with TRBD1 as a possible D gene (6 bases). Germline V gene lookup returns CDR1 MNHNS and CDR2 SASEGT. The CDR3 totals 14 residues. Trimming stripped 1 base from V and 8 bases from J, with 14 bases between. CDR3 bases: TGTGCCAGCAGTGAAGGGGGCAGGGGAGACGGCTACACCTTC. Translating it yields CASSEGGRGDGYTF.

This clonotype was seen repeatedly, ten times or more. The CDR3 nucleotides are TGTGCCAGCAGTTTCCCCCGCTACGAGCAGTACTTC. Its translation is CASSFPRYEQYF. The V call is TRBV28, the J call TRBJ2-7; D not certain. The length of the CDR3 is 12 residues. V dropped 3 bases and J dropped 3 bases, with 6 bases sitting between them. Germline V gene data show CDR1 as MDHEN and CDR2 as SYDVKM.

In regard to this clonotype: This may be a read error: a much more frequent sequence differs by one nucleotide. V and J are TRBV7-2 and TRBJ2-1, with D tentatively TRBD2 (6 bases). The CDR3 sequence is 15 residues long. Looked up from germline, CDR1 is SGHTA and CDR2 is FQGNSA. V was pared by 5 bases and J by 10 bases, with 21 bases between. The CDR3 sequence: CASSIRLGTNYEQFF. In DNA form, the CDR3 reads TGTGCCAGCAGCATACGACTAGGAACAAACTACGAGCAGTTCTTC.

The chain joins TRBV28 to TRBJ1-2; no firm D call. Trimming took 8 bases from V and 5 from J, leaving 12 bases between them. Germline CDR1 MDHEN, CDR2 SYDVKM. This CDR3 is built from 12 residues. CDR3 nucleotides: TGTGCCAGCTTATCGGCCGCGTATGGCTACACCTTC. This gives the protein CASLSAAYGYTF.

For this clonotype: Possible read error: a much larger clone is one base away. CDR3 sequence: CASRSEGSGNFYEHYF. For the CDR3, the DNA is TGTGCCAGCCGTTCCGAAGGTAGCGGAAACTTCTACGAGCACTACTTC. The rearrangement links TRBV12-3 or TRBV12-4 to TRBJ2-7, with a possible D match to TRBD2 (6 bases). This CDR3 is 16 amino acids long.

The chain combines TRBV18 with TRBJ1-1; 7 bases fit TRBD1. V gave up 6 bases and J gave up 0 bases; unmatched junction bases: 7. CDR1 KGHSH and CDR2 LQKENI come from the germline V gene. The CDR3 extends over 15 amino acids. The CDR3 region is CASSYLDRLNTEAFF. As DNA, the CDR3 is TGTGCCAGCTCCTACCTGGACAGGCTGAACACTGAAGCTTTCTTT.

The chain uses TRBV27 and TRBJ2-1, with TRBD2 identical over 7 bases. V shed 5 bases, J shed 4 bases, and the junction held 11 bases outside the gene matches. The CDR3 covers 16 residues. Germline V lookup: CDR1 MNHEY, CDR2 SMNVEV (reference sequence). DNA for the CDR3: TGTGCCAGCAGTAATCCGGGAGGTCCCGTATACAATGAGCAGTTCTTC. Its translation is CASSNPGGPVYNEQFF.

This chain uses TRBV19 with TRBJ2-2, with TRBD1 identical over 7 bases. The CDR3 has 15 residues. V lost 3 bases, J lost 1 base, and 2 bases stayed unmatched. CDR1 is LNHDA, CDR2 SQIVND, per germline (reference sequence). CDR3: CASSIRQGNTGELFF. CDR3 coding DNA: TGTGCCAGTAGTATCCGACAGGGGAACACCGGGGAGCTGTTTTTT.

A few counts support this clonotype. The V gene is TRBV6-6, the J gene TRBJ1-2; 10 bases agree with TRBD1. CDR1 MNHNY and CDR2 SVGAGI come from the germline V gene (reference sequence). Trimming cost V 2 bases and J 2 bases; bases outside gene matches: 8. There are 17 residues in the CDR3. The CDR3 DNA sequence: TGTGCCAGCAGTTACACTTGGGACAGGGGCCTAAACTATGGCTACACCTTC. Translated, it gives CASSYTWDRGLNYGYTF.

The V and J genes are TRBV4-2 and TRBJ2-5; TRBD2 agrees at 7 bases. The CDR3 consists of 16 residues. CDR1 and CDR2 from the germline V gene are LGHNA and YNFKEQ. The V gene end was trimmed by 0 bases and the J gene end by 11 bases; junction bases not matched to a gene: 15. In DNA form, the CDR3 reads TGTGCCAGCAGCCAAGATCCCAGCGGGGCTTTCGATGAGCAGTACTTC. It translates to CASSQDPSGAFDEQYF.

The J gene is TRBJ1-4, the V gene TRBV20-1; D remains ambiguous. The germline V gene encodes CDR1 DFQATT and CDR2 SNEGSKA (reference sequence). CDR3 length: 13 amino acids. Trimming removed 6 bases at V and 7 bases at J, with 15 bases between. This CDR3 is CSATGEPTEKLFF. DNA for the CDR3: TGCAGTGCCACCGGTGAGCCTACTGAAAAACTGTTTTTT.

The DNA of the CDR3 is TGTGCCAGCAGCCAAGTTTTCCGGACAGGATCCAATGAGCAGTTCTTC. Translation: CASSQVFRTGSNEQFF. The V and J genes are TRBV4-2 and TRBJ2-1, with 7 bases lining up with TRBD1. The CDR3 totals 16 residues. Germline V gene lookup returns CDR1 LGHNA and CDR2 YNFKEQ. The V gene end was trimmed by 1 base and the J gene end by 6 bases; junction bases not matched to a gene: 9.